This T cell receptor beta chain was profiled in a study of shared clonotypes between healthy human individuals. The study, taken as a whole, reports: Non-shared clonotypes showed lower generation probabilities than clonotypes common to all four donors. Limitation of the genetic and exposure-history diversity represented came from the few donors.

Sorted-subset replicate PCRs used 200 ng DNA, approximately 33,000 T cell genomes. As handled by the study authors: ImmunoSEQ output held junction-only sequences without quality scores, so filtering differed. Some clones are missing from TCRdb's copy, which holds only in-frame ones; the method was immunoSEQ multiplex PCR. The V and J calls and clone size come from that table; D and trimming were worked out from the DNA. Found here are about 2.3 million clones, more than 85% of them singletons; the top ten hold roughly 0.36%. As regards this clone: Its target is unknown.

Per the germline V gene, CDR1 is LGHNA and CDR2 is YNFKEQ. Between the trimmed V and J ends, which lost 0 bases and 0 bases, there was a span of 14 bases. This CDR3 has 17 residues. The source is a man aged 18-30 years in good health. Some clones in this sample may be carry-over from other donors' samples. The sequencing input was naive CD4+ T cells from PBMCs. Specified subset: CD45RA+ positively selected. This chain uses TRBV4-2 with TRBJ1-2; no firm D call. The CDR3 sequence is CASSQDRAGGANYGYTF. As DNA, the CDR3 is TGTGCCAGCAGCCAAGACCGAGCAGGTGGGGCTAACTATGGCTACACCTTC.